The clone carrying this TCR beta chain was recorded once. The target antigen is unknown. A much larger clone lies one base from this, so it may be a read error. This sample was taken from a study of T cells after yellow fever vaccination. General study results and limits: Contamination by abundant bulk-population clonotypes could be present in FACS-sorted repertoires.

The CDR3 runs to 14 residues. Germline V CDR1 and CDR2: SGHRS, YFSETQ. Researchers made TCR cDNA using 5'RACE template switching, and this step added a universal primer site and UMIs. TCRdb ran MiXCR on the 5' RACE reads and lists one entry per CDR3 protein. This repertoire shows 150,000 to 200,000 distinct CDR3 sequences, about 7% found once; its top ten account for 2.5%. The material sequenced was CD4+ T cells sorted from PBMCs, taken 5 days after the first yellow fever vaccination. This sequence joins TRBV5-1 and TRBJ2-1; D ambiguous. This receptor was taken from a man aged 18 to 29 who received the YFV17D yellow fever vaccine. CDR3 loop: CTSSYEFSYNEQFF. CDR3 in DNA: TGCACCAGCAGCTACGAGTTTTCCTACAATGAGCAGTTCTTC.